The clone carrying this TCR beta chain was counted a few times. Its antigen is currently unknown. Data came from immunoSEQ multiplex PCR; TCRdb stores just in-frame clones and leaves some out. This sample has about 26,000 clones, with 70% to 85% found just once. The sample is drawn from a study of a mutant IDH1 vaccine in newly diagnosed glioma. This CDR3 region has 13 residues. Trimming removed 7 bases at V and 7 bases at J, with 11 bases between. Germline CDR1 is SGHVS and CDR2 is FQNEAQ. The time point denotes: week 5, during vaccination. Each dose delivered 300 ug of mutant IDH1 20-mer peptide subcutaneously with imiquimod.

This TCR was sampled from a man in his forties with glioma. Some clones in this sample may be carry-over from other donors' samples. Sequenced material: PBMCs, taken from a glioma patient whose treatment included an IDH1 peptide vaccine. The chain links TRBV7-8 to TRBJ1-6; D remains ambiguous. As DNA, the CDR3 is TGTGCCAGCACGACCCCCCCGAATTCACCCCTCCACTTT. Translated, it gives CASTTPPNSPLHF.